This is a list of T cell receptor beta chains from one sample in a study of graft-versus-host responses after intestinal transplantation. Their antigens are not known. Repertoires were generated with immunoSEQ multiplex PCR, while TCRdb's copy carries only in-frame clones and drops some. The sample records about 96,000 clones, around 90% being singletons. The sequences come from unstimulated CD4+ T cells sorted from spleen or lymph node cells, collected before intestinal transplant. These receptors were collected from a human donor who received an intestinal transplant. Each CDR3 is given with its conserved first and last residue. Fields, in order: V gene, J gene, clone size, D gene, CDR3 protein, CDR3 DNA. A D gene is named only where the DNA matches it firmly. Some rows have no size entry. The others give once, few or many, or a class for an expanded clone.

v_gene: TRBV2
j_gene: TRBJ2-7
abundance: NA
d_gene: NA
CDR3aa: CASSRLSEQYF
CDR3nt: TGTGCCAGCAGTCGACTGAGCGAGCAGTACTTC

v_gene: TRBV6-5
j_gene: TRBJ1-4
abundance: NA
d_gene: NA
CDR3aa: CASSLNQGWEKLFF
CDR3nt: TGTGCCAGCAGTCTCAACCAGGGTTGGGAAAAACTGTTTTTT

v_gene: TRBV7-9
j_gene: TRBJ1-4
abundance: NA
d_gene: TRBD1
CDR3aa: CASSWTGAANEKLFF
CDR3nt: TGTGCCAGCAGCTGGACAGGGGCGGCTAATGAAAAACTGTTTTTT

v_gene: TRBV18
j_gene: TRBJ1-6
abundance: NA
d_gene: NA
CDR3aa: CASSPLGLADSPLHF
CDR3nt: TGTGCCAGCTCACCTCTGGGTCTTGCGGATTCACCCCTCCACTTT

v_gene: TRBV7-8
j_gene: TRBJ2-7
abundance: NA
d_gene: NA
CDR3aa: CASSQLLPGHLTYEQYF
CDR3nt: TGTGCCAGCAGCCAACTTCTACCGGGACACCTAACCTACGAGCAGTACTTC

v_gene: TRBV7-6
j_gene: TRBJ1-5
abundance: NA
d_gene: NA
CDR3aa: CASSSGNGNQPQHF
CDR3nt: TGTGCCAGCAGCTCAGGGAACGGGAATCAGCCCCAGCATTTT

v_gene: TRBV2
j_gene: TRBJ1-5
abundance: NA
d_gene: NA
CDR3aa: CASSENRGTDRQPQHF
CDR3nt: TGTGCCAGCAGTGAAAACCGGGGTACGGATCGTCAGCCCCAGCATTTT

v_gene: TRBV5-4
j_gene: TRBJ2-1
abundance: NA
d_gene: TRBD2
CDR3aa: CASSPGTSGNNEQFF
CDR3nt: TGTGCCAGCAGCCCCGGGACTAGCGGGAACAATGAGCAGTTCTTC

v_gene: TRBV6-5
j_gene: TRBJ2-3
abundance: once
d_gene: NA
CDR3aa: CASSYTNRVTDTQYF
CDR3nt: TGTGCCAGCAGTTACACTAACAGGGTTACAGATACGCAGTATTTT

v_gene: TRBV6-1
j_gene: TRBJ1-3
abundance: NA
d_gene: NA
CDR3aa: CASSEIMGASGNTIYF
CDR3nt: TGTGCCAGCAGTGAAATCATGGGGGCCTCTGGAAACACCATATATTTT

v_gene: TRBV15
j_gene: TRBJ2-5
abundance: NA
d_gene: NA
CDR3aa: CATSRDRGRETQYF
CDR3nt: TGTGCCACCAGCAGAGATCGCGGGCGGGAGACCCAGTACTTC

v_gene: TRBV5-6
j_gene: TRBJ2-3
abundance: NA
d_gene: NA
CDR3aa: CASSLATATDTQYF
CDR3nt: TGTGCCAGCAGCTTAGCCACAGCCACAGATACGCAGTATTTT

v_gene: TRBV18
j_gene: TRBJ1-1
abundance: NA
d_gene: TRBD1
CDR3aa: CASSRITIGTGGENTEAFF
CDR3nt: TGTGCCAGCTCACGAATAACTATCGGGACAGGGGGGGAGAACACTGAAGCTTTCTTT

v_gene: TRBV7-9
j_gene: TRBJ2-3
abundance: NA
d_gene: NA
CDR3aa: CASSQTDTQYF
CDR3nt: TGTGCCAGCAGCCAAACAGATACGCAGTATTTT

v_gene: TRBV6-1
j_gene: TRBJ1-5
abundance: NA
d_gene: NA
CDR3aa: CASTGSRGNQPQHF
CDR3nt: TGTGCCAGCACAGGGTCAAGGGGCAATCAGCCCCAGCATTTT

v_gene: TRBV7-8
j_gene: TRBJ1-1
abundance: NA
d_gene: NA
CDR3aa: CASSLNRDTEAFF
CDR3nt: TGTGCCAGCAGCTTGAACAGGGACACTGAAGCTTTCTTT

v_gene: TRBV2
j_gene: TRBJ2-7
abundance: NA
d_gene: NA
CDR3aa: CASSRGGNEQYF
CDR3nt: TGTGCCAGCTCTAGGGGGGGGAACGAGCAGTACTTC

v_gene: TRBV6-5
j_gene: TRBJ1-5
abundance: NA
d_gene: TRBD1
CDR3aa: CASSYDRGEPQHF
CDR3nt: TGTGCCAGCAGTTACGACAGGGGCGAGCCCCAGCATTTT

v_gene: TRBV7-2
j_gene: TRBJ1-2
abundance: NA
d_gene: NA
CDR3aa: CASSLSSGANYGYTF
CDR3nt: TGTGCCAGCAGCTTAAGTAGCGGGGCTAACTATGGCTACACCTTC

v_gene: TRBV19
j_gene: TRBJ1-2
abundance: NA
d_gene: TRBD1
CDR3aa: CASSTGQINYGYTF
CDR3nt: TGTGCCAGTAGTACGGGACAGATTAACTATGGCTACACCTTC

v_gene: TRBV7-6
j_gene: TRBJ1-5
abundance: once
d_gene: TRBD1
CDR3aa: CASSPLDRNSNQPQHF
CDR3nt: TGTGCCAGCAGCCCCCTGGACAGGAATAGCAATCAGCCCCAGCATTTT

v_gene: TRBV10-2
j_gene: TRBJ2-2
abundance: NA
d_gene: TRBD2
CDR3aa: CASRRSGGAPGELFF
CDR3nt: TGCGCCAGCAGGAGGAGCGGGGGGGCCCCCGGGGAGCTGTTTTTT

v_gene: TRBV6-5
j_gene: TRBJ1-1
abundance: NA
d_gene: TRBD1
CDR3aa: CASSYSRQGWNEAFF
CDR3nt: TGTGCCAGCAGTTACTCGAGACAGGGATGGAATGAAGCTTTCTTT

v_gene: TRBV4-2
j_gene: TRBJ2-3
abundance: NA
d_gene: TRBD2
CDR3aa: CASSPRSGLAGDHTDTQYF
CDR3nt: TGTGCCAGCAGCCCCAGATCAGGACTAGCGGGGGACCACACAGATACGCAGTATTTT

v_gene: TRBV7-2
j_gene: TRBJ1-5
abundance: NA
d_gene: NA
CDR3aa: CASSLVAGPNQPQHF
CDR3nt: TGTGCCAGCAGCTTAGTCGCGGGGCCCAATCAGCCCCAGCATTTT

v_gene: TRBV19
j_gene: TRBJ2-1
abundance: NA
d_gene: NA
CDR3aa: CASIPWGEGREQFF
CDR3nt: TGTGCCAGTATTCCGTGGGGTGAGGGTCGGGAGCAGTTCTTC

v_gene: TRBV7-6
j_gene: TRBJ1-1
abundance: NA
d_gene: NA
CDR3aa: CASSMSTAYEAFF
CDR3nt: TGTGCCAGCAGCATGTCGACAGCCTATGAAGCTTTCTTT

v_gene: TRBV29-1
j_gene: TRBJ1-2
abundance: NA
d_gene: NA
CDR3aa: CSVVGDIKGYTF
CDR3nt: TGCAGCGTTGTGGGGGACATTAAGGGCTACACCTTC

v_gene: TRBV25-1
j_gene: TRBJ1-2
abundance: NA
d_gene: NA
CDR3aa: CASTDSNYGYTF
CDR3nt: TGTGCCAGCACCGACAGTAACTATGGCTACACCTTC

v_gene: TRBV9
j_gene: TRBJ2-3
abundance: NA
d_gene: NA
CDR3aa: CASRSDSPSPPQYF
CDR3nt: TGTGCCAGCAGGTCGGACTCCCCTTCGCCGCCGCAGTATTTT

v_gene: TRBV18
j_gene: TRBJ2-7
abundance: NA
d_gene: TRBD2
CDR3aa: CASSPQGLASAYEQYF
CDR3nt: TGTGCCAGCTCACCTCAAGGACTAGCGTCAGCCTACGAGCAGTACTTC

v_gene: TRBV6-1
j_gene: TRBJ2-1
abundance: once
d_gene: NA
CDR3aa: CASTIDYDYNEQFF
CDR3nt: TGTGCCAGCACTATAGACTACGACTACAATGAGCAGTTCTTC

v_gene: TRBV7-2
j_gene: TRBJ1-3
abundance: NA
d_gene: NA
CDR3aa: CASSLWGGQENSGNTIYF
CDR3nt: TGTGCCAGCAGCTTATGGGGGGGACAAGAAAACTCTGGAAACACCATATATTTT

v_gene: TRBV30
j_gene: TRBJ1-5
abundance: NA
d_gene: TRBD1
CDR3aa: CAWSTGGYSNQPQHF
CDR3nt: TGTGCCTGGAGTACAGGGGGATATAGCAATCAGCCCCAGCATTTT

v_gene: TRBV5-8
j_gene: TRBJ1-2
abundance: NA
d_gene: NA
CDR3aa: CASSLVDGAFGYTF
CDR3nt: TGTGCCAGCAGCTTGGTGGATGGGGCTTTTGGCTACACCTTC

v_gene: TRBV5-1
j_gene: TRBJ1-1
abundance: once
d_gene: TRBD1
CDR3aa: CASSLVTGDTEAFF
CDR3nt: TGCGCCAGCAGCTTGGTAACAGGGGATACTGAAGCTTTCTTT

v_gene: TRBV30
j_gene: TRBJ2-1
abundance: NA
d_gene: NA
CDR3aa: CAWSYSSGSYNEQFF
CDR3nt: TGTGCCTGGAGTTACTCCTCAGGCTCCTACAATGAGCAGTTCTTC

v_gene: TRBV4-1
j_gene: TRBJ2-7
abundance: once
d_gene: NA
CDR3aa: CASGWRNEQYF
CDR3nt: TGCGCCAGCGGTTGGAGGAACGAGCAGTACTTC

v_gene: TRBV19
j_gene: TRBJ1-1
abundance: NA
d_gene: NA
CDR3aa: CASSIDRRGTEAFF
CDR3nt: TGTGCCAGTAGTATAGATCGCAGGGGTACTGAAGCTTTCTTT

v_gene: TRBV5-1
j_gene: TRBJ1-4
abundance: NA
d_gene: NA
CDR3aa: CASSLRGPEKLFF
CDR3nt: TGCGCCAGCAGCTTGAGAGGGCCAGAAAAACTGTTTTTT

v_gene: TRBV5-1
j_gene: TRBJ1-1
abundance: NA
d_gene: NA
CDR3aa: CASSLGGYEAFF
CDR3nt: TGCGCCAGCAGCTTGGGAGGGTATGAAGCTTTCTTT

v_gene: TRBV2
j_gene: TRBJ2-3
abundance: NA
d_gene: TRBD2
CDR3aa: CASSLTSGVFLTTQYF
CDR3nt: TGTGCCAGCAGTTTAACTAGCGGGGTTTTTTTAACTACGCAGTATTTT

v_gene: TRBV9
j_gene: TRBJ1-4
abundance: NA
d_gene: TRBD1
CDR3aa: CASSEATGVSNEKLFF
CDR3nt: TGTGCCAGCAGCGAGGCCACAGGGGTCTCGAATGAAAAACTGTTTTTT

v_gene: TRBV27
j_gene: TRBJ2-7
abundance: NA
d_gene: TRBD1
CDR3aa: CASSRGTGPLTNEQYF
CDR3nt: TGTGCCAGCAGTAGAGGGACAGGCCCCCTTACGAACGAGCAGTACTTC

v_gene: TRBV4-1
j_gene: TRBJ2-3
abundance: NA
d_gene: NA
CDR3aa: CASSPGTSTDTQYF
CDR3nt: TGCGCCAGCAGCCCCGGGACTAGCACAGATACGCAGTATTTT

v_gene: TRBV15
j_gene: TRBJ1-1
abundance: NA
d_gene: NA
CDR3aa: CATSRIMGRAPGVDEAFF
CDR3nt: TGTGCCACCAGCAGAATCATGGGCAGGGCCCCAGGGGTTGATGAAGCTTTCTTT

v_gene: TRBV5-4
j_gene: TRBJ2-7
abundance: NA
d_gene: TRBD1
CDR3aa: CASSLIQQGNYEQYF
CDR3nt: TGTGCCAGCAGCTTGATCCAACAGGGGAACTACGAGCAGTACTTC

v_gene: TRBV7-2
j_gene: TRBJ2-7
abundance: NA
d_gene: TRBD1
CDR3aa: CASRYDRGVSYEQYF
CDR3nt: TGTGCCAGCAGGTACGACAGGGGTGTTTCCTACGAGCAGTACTTC

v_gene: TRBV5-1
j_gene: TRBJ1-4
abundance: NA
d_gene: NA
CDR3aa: CASSLATNEKLFF
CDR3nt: TGCGCCAGCAGCTTGGCTACTAATGAAAAACTGTTTTTT